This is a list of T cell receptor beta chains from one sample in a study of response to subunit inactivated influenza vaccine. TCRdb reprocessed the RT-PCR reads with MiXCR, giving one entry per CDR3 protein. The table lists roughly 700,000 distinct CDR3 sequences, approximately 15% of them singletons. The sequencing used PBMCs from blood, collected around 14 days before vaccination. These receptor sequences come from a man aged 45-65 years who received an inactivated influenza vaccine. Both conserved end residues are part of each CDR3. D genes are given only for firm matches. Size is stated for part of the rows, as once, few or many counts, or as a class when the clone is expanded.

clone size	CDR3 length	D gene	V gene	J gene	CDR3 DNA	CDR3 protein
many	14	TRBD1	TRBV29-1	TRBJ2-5	TGCAGCGTTGATGGACAGGGGGCTCTGGAGACCCAGTACTTC	CSVDGQGALETQYF
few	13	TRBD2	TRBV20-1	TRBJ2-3	TGCAGTGCTACTAGCGGGGAGTCAGATACGCAGTATTTT	CSATSGESDTQYF
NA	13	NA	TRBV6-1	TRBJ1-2	TGTGCCAGCAGGGAGGGGACACGCTATGGCTACACCTTC	CASREGTRYGYTF
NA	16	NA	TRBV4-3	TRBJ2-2	TGCGCCAGCAGCCAGGACCCTGCCGCAGGGTCCGGGGAGCTGTTTTTT	CASSQDPAAGSGELFF
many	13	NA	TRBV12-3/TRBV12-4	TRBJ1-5	TGTGCCAGCAGTTTTGGACAGTATCAGCCCCAGCATTTT	CASSFGQYQPQHF
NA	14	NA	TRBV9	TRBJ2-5	TGTGCCAGCAGCGTAGGTGCTCAGACGGAGACCCAGTACTTC	CASSVGAQTETQYF
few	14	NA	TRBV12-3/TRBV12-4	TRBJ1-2	TGTGCCAGCAGTTATGGCAGGACCCACTATGGCTACACCTTC	CASSYGRTHYGYTF
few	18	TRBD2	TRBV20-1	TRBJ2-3	TGCAGTGCTAGAGACCCGGCTAGCGGGACCCTCGTCAGGTCGTCGCAGTATTTT	CSARDPASGTLVRSSQYF
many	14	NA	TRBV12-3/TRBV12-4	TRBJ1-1	TGTGCCAGCAGTGTGGACAGAATGAACACTGAAGCTTTCTTT	CASSVDRMNTEAFF
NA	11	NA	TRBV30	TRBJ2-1	TGTGCCTGGAGTGTAGGGGGTCAACAGTTCTTC	CAWSVGGQQFF
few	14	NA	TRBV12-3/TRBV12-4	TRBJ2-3	TGTGCCAGCAGTTTGAGGGGGACGGCAGATACGCAGTATTTT	CASSLRGTADTQYF
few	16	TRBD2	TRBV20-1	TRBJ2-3	TGCAGTGCTAGAGTAGGCACTAGCGGGATTCAAGATACGCAGTATTTT	CSARVGTSGIQDTQYF
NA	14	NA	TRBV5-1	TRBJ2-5	TGCGCCAGCACCGGGGGCGGAATACAAGAGACCCAGTACTTC	CASTGGGIQETQYF
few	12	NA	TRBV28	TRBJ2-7	TGTGCCAGCAGTAGGACAACCTACGAGCAGTACTTC	CASSRTTYEQYF
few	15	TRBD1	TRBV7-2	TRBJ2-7	TGTGCCAGCAGCTTAGGGGACAGGGTTACCCACGAGCAGTACTTC	CASSLGDRVTHEQYF
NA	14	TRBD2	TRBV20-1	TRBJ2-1	TGCAGTGCTCTAGGGACTAGCGTCGACAATGAGCAGTTCTTC	CSALGTSVDNEQFF
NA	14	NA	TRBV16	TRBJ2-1	TGTGCCAGCAGACCAGGGAGCTCCTACAATGAGCAGTTCTTC	CASRPGSSYNEQFF
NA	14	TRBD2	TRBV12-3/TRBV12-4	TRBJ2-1	TGTGCCAGCAGTTTAAGCGGGAGTTGGAATGAGCAGTTCTTC	CASSLSGSWNEQFF
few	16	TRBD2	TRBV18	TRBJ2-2	TGTGCCAGCTCACCAGTAGCGGGGACGAACACCGGGGAGCTGTTTTTT	CASSPVAGTNTGELFF
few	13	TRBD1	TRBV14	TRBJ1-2	TGTGCCAGCAGTCTTGACAGGGGGTCTGGCTACACCTTC	CASSLDRGSGYTF
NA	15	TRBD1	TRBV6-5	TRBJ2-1	TGTGCCAGCAGTTACCCTTGGACAGGTACGGATGAGCAGTTCTTC	CASSYPWTGTDEQFF
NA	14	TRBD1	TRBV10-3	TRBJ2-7	TGTGCCATCAGAACCGGGACAGGGTCGGCCGAGCAGTACTTC	CAIRTGTGSAEQYF
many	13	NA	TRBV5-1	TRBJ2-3	TGCGCCAGCAGCTTGGTCCAGGTAGATACGCAGTATTTT	CASSLVQVDTQYF
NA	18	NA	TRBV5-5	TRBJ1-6	TGTGCCAGCAGCTTGGTCGGGGGAGGTCGGTCCTATAATTCACCCCTCCACTTT	CASSLVGGGRSYNSPLHF
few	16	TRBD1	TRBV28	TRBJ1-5	TGTGCCAGCAGTTTAACCTTACAGGGGAGTTTTCAGCCCCAGCATTTT	CASSLTLQGSFQPQHF
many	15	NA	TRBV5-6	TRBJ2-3	TGTGCCAGCAGCCCAGTGCCGGGAAGCGAGCATACGCAGTATTTT	CASSPVPGSEHTQYF
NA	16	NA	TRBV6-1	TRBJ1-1	TGTGCCAGCGATTTAAACGGTTGGGCTCCGAACACTGAAGCTTTCTTT	CASDLNGWAPNTEAFF
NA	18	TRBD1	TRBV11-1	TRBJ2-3	TGTGCCAGCAGCTATATTTCGGTCCGGGACAGGGGCACAGATACGCAGTATTTT	CASSYISVRDRGTDTQYF
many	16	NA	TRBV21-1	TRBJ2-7	TGTGCCAGCAGGAGATCTTTTACGGGGAGCTCCTACGAGCAGTACTTC	CASRRSFTGSSYEQYF
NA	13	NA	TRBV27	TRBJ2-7	TGTGCCAGCAGTTTATGGTGGGGCGACGAGCAGTACTTC	CASSLWWGDEQYF
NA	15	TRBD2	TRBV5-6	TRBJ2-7	TGTGCCAGCAGCTTGACTAGCGGGAGGGCCGTCGAGCAGTACTTC	CASSLTSGRAVEQYF
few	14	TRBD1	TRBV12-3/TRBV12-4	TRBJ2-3	TGTGCCAGCAAAACCGGGACAGGCACAGATACGCAGTATTTT	CASKTGTGTDTQYF
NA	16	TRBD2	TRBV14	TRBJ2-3	TGTGCCAGCAGCCAAGCGACTAGCGGTTCAACAGATACGCAGTATTTT	CASSQATSGSTDTQYF
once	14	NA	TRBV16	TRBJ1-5	TGTGCCAGCAGCCTAGTTTTGGATATCGAGCCCCAGCATTTT	CASSLVLDIEPQHF
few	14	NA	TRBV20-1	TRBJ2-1	TGCAGTGCTAGAGTTTTCTCTACGGGCAATGAGCAGTTCTTC	CSARVFSTGNEQFF
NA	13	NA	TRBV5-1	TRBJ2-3	TGCGCCAGTCACTTGGCAGGTTCAGATACGCAGTATTTT	CASHLAGSDTQYF
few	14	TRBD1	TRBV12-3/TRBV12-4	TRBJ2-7	TGTGCCAGCAGTCCGACCGGACAGGCACGCGAGCAGTACTTC	CASSPTGQAREQYF
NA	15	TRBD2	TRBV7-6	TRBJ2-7	TGTGCCAGCAGCCCGAGGAGCGGGGGGAACTACGAGCAGTACTTC	CASSPRSGGNYEQYF
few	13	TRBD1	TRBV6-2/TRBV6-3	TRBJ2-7	TGTGCCAGCAGATGGACAGGGGGAAGCGAGCAGTACTTC	CASRWTGGSEQYF
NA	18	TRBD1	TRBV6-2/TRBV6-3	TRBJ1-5	TGTGCCAGCAGCTCTCCGGGACAGGGGGCTCGGGGCAATCAGCCCCAGCATTTT	CASSSPGQGARGNQPQHF
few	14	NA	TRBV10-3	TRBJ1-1	TGTGCCATCAGTGATAAGGGGATGAACACTGAAGCTTTCTTT	CAISDKGMNTEAFF
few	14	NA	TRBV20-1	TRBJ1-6	TGCAGTGCTAGGCTGACCCCTGGTAATTCACCCCTCCACTTT	CSARLTPGNSPLHF
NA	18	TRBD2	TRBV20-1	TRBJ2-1	TGCAGTGCTAGAGTGAGGCGGTCTAGCGGGGGGGGTTACAATGAGCAGTTCTTC	CSARVRRSSGGGYNEQFF
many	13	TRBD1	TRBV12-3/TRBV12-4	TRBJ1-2	TGTGCCAGCAGATTGACAGGGGAATATGGCTACACCTTC	CASRLTGEYGYTF
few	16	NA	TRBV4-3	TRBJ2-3	TGCGCCAGCAGCGTAGCCCTCGGAGCCTCCACAGATACGCAGTATTTT	CASSVALGASTDTQYF
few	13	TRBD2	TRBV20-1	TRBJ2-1	TGCAGTGCCGTAGCGGGAAACAACAATGAGCAGTTCTTC	CSAVAGNNNEQFF
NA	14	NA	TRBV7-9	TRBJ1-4	TGTGCCAGCAGCTCCCGACGCGGGGGAGAAAAACTGTTTTTT	CASSSRRGGEKLFF